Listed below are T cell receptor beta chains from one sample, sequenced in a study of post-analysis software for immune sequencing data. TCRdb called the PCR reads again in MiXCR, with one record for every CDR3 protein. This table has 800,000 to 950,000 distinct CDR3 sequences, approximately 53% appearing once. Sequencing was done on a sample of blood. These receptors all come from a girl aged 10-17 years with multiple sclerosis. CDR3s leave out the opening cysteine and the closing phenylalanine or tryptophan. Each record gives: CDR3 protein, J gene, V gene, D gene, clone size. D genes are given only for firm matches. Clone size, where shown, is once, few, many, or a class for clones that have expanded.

CDR3 protein: ASSVRGQSTDTQY
J gene: TRBJ2-3
V gene: TRBV9
D gene: NA
clone size: NA

CDR3 protein: SASGGAGYGYT
J gene: TRBJ1-2
V gene: TRBV20-1
D gene: NA
clone size: NA

CDR3 protein: ASSERLAGMNQETQY
J gene: TRBJ2-5
V gene: TRBV2
D gene: TRBD2
clone size: NA

CDR3 protein: ASIPRDTWGTDTQY
J gene: TRBJ2-3
V gene: TRBV7-8
D gene: NA
clone size: few

CDR3 protein: ASSPRQPGNEKLF
J gene: TRBJ1-4
V gene: TRBV6-1
D gene: NA
clone size: few

CDR3 protein: ASSELWEETQY
J gene: TRBJ2-5
V gene: TRBV25-1
D gene: NA
clone size: NA

CDR3 protein: ASSPQGQVNYEQF
J gene: TRBJ2-1
V gene: TRBV14
D gene: TRBD1
clone size: NA

CDR3 protein: ASSPYGGADTQY
J gene: TRBJ2-3
V gene: TRBV7-9
D gene: NA
clone size: once

CDR3 protein: ASSQFHTEAF
J gene: TRBJ1-1
V gene: TRBV14
D gene: NA
clone size: NA

CDR3 protein: ATSRVYSATNEKLF
J gene: TRBJ1-4
V gene: TRBV15
D gene: NA
clone size: NA

CDR3 protein: SAQPLTSGSYNEQF
J gene: TRBJ2-1
V gene: TRBV20-1
D gene: TRBD2
clone size: few

CDR3 protein: SAPLRLAGPDTQY
J gene: TRBJ2-3
V gene: TRBV20-1
D gene: TRBD2
clone size: NA

CDR3 protein: ASRPPSSPGPGANVLT
J gene: TRBJ2-6
V gene: TRBV28
D gene: NA
clone size: NA

CDR3 protein: ASSETQGIYGYT
J gene: TRBJ1-2
V gene: TRBV25-1
D gene: NA
clone size: NA

CDR3 protein: SARGRGGHYGYT
J gene: TRBJ1-2
V gene: TRBV20-1
D gene: NA
clone size: NA

CDR3 protein: ASSVATTYNEQF
J gene: TRBJ2-1
V gene: TRBV9
D gene: NA
clone size: NA

CDR3 protein: ATSTLSGGRGYEQY
J gene: TRBJ2-7
V gene: TRBV15
D gene: TRBD2
clone size: NA

CDR3 protein: ASSTGLAGGYSYNEQY
J gene: NA
V gene: TRBV5-1
D gene: TRBD2
clone size: NA

CDR3 protein: ASSEVVGLSYEQY
J gene: TRBJ2-7
V gene: TRBV6-1
D gene: NA
clone size: NA

CDR3 protein: ASSYGDSYGYT
J gene: TRBJ1-2
V gene: TRBV6-6
D gene: TRBD1
clone size: NA

CDR3 protein: SVEVNNEQF
J gene: TRBJ2-1
V gene: TRBV29-1
D gene: NA
clone size: NA

CDR3 protein: SASRQTYNEQF
J gene: TRBJ2-1
V gene: TRBV20-1
D gene: NA
clone size: few